The 13 T cell receptor beta chains below were found in one sample sequenced in a study of identical twins. MiXCR, applied by TCRdb to the 5' RACE reads, yields one record per CDR3 protein. The sample holds 450,000 or so distinct CDR3 sequences, 13% to 15% seen once. These data were likewise used in another study, on yellow fever vaccine responses in identical twins.

Sequenced input: CD4+ T cells sorted from blood. These receptors were obtained from a woman younger than 30 in good health.

The chain links TRBV4-3 to TRBJ2-2, with 7 positions matching TRBD2. Germline values: CDR1 LGHNA, CDR2 YSLEER. This CDR3 comprises 19 residues. V dropped 0 bases and J dropped 0; count of bases not matched to a gene: 10. The CDR3 bases are TGCGCCAGCAGCCAAGATATAGGGAGGGATGTCGCGAACACCGGGGAGCTGTTTTTT. Its translation is CASSQDIGRDVANTGELFF.

This clonotype was detected only a few times. The CDR3 DNA follows: TGTGCCAGCAGTTTAGGGGGAGGCGTTGGCAATGAGCAGTTCTTC. Amino acids: CASSLGGGVGNEQFF. The chain employs TRBV28 and TRBJ2-1; D is perhaps TRBD2 (6 bases). The CDR3 covers 15 residues. Deletions cut 2 bases from V and 6 bases from J, with 14 bases between. CDR1 and CDR2 from the germline V gene are MDHEN and SYDVKM. The entire variable domain, with the rest obtained from reference TRBV28 and TRBJ2-1, is as follows: DVKVTQSSRYLVKRTGEKVFLECVQDMDHENMFWYRQDPGLGLRLIYFSYDVKMKEKGDIPEGYSVSREKKERFSLILESASTNQTSMYLCASSLGGGVGNEQFFGPGTRLTVL.

Many counts were recorded for this clonotype. The chain employs TRBV5-1 and TRBJ1-6; 7 nucleotides agree with TRBD1. The trim removed 4 bases at V and 6 bases at J, leaving 7 bases unmatched. CDR3 length: 15 amino acids. Germline-derived CDR1 and CDR2 are SGHRS and YFSETQ. CDR3 loop: CASSESGTANSPLHF. The CDR3 DNA reads as TGCGCCAGCAGCGAGTCCGGGACAGCTAATTCACCCCTCCACTTT.

This sequence joins TRBV29-1 and TRBJ2-5, with 14 bases aligning to TRBD2. Germline lookup yields CDR1 SQVTM and CDR2 ANQGSEA. Trimming cost V 4 bases and J 5 bases; bases outside gene matches: 6. The CDR3 covers 15 residues. The chain's CDR3 is CSVGLAGGFGETQYF. The DNA of the CDR3 is TGCAGCGTTGGACTAGCGGGAGGGTTTGGGGAGACCCAGTACTTC.

J is TRBJ2-7 and V is TRBV12-3 or TRBV12-4; 14 bases align to TRBD2. Trimming took 5 bases from V and 7 from J; bases not matched to a gene: 7. The CDR3 extends over 15 amino acids. The CDR3 spells CASSTGLAGGWEQYF. CDR3 nucleotides: TGTGCCAGCAGTACCGGACTAGCGGGGGGCTGGGAGCAGTACTTC.

The V gene is TRBV21-1, the J gene TRBJ2-1; TRBD1, the table's D call, was not compared with the DNA. TRBV21-1 is a recognized pseudogene. The CDR3 contains 17 residues. CDR3 in amino acids: CASSKANRGRIRNEQFF. The CDR3 DNA reads TGTGCCAGCAGCAAAGCTAACAGGGGGCGAATTCGGAATGAGCAGTTCTTC.

The V and J genes are TRBV6-1 and TRBJ2-7, with TRBD1 matching 7 bases. Germline V gene sequence: CDR1 MNHNS, CDR2 SASEGT. The V gene end was trimmed by 7 bases and the J gene end by 2 bases; junction bases not matched to a gene: 11. The length of the CDR3 is 15 residues. The CDR3 is CASNEPGQATYEQYF. Written as DNA, the CDR3 is TGTGCCAGCAACGAACCCGGACAGGCCACCTACGAGCAGTACTTC.

The chain carries TRBV20-1 and TRBJ2-1; TRBD2 matches at 7 bases. V gave up 6 bases and J gave up 0 bases; unmatched junction bases: 8. The germline gives CDR1 DFQATT, CDR2 SNEGSKA (reference sequence). This CDR3 region has 15 residues. The CDR3 loop reads CSAPARGGSYNEQFF. Here the CDR3 DNA reads TGCAGTGCCCCGGCGCGCGGGGGCTCCTACAATGAGCAGTTCTTC.

This clonotype appeared a few times. Here the CDR3 DNA reads TGCGCCAGCAGCTTGGCCGGGACTAGTAGCCACAATGAGCAGTTCTTC. Translation: CASSLAGTSSHNEQFF. The V gene is TRBV5-1, the J gene TRBJ2-1; 8 nucleotides align to TRBD2. The V gene's germline CDR1 is SGHRS and CDR2 YFSETQ. V dropped 0 bases and J dropped 5; count of bases not matched to a gene: 7. The CDR3 totals 16 residues.

This rearrangement joins TRBV7-9 to TRBJ2-1; 7 bases line up with TRBD1. V lost 2 bases, J lost 8 bases, and 12 bases stayed unmatched. The CDR3 has 16 amino acids. Per germline, CDR1 SEHNR and CDR2 FQNEAQ (reference sequence). The CDR3 is CASSLRRQGFSDEQFF. As DNA, the CDR3 is TGTGCCAGCAGCTTACGTCGACAGGGTTTTAGTGATGAGCAGTTCTTC.

This clonotype has a handful of counts. A much larger clone differs by one base, so this may be a read error. This chain uses TRBV20-1 with TRBJ2-7; D ambiguous. CDR3 size: 11 residues. With 0 bases removed from V and 2 bases from J, the gap between germline ends came to 2 bases. Germline assignment: CDR1 DFQATT and CDR2 SNEGSKA (reference sequence). This CDR3 is CSARETYEQYF. In DNA, the CDR3 is TGCAGTGCTAGAGAGACCTACGAGCAGTACTTC.

This clonotype was counted at least ten times. This sequence joins TRBV7-9 and TRBJ2-3, with D possibly matching TRBD1 (7 bases). Germline loops: CDR1 SEHNR, CDR2 FQNEAQ (reference sequence). V dropped 5 bases and J dropped 0 bases, with 18 bases sitting between them. The CDR3 contains 17 residues. The DNA of the CDR3 is TGTGCCAGCAGCCACGGAGGGGGCAGAGAGAGCACAGATACGCAGTATTTT. This encodes CASSHGGGRESTDTQYF.

This clonotype was counted between two and nine times. This chain connects TRBV20-1 to TRBJ2-1; TRBD2 is a possible D gene (6 bases). The V gene's germline CDR1 is DFQATT and CDR2 SNEGSKA (reference sequence). Trimming took 7 bases from V and 5 from J, leaving 18 bases between them. This CDR3 contains 14 residues. CDR3 protein: CSVGRDLDNNEQFF. In DNA form, the CDR3 reads TGCAGTGTAGGCCGGGACTTGGACAACAATGAGCAGTTCTTC.